This T cell receptor beta chain appears in the sequencing data of a study of CD8+CD57+ T cells in acquired aplastic anemia. Study-wide results and limits: Researchers reported that CD8+ Simpson's diversity was not significantly different in patients versus controls. Between patients and controls, over 25 CD8+ CDR3 sequences were found in common.

Comment on this clonotype: No antigen is known for it. A much bigger clone sits one base away, suggesting this may be a read error.

The authors sequenced patients whose flow cytometry had shown CD8+CD57+ cell expansion. Severe acquired aplastic anemia was the diagnosis recorded for all patients. Genomic DNA templated the TCR beta VDJ and CDR3 profiling. Via MiXCR, TCRdb re-called the reads, giving one row per CDR3 protein. The sample consists of around 180,000 distinct CDR3 sequences, nearly 50% of them appearing once. Sequenced: sorted CD4+, CD8+, or CD8+CD57+ T cells (not recorded which) from PBMCs. The receptor was derived from a human donor with aplastic anemia.

The CDR3 DNA reads as TGTGCCAGCAGTTTTGCGAAGACTGAAGCTTTCTTT. Amino acid sequence: CASSFAKTEAFF. V gene TRBV12-3 or TRBV12-4 combines with J gene TRBJ1-1, with D hard to call. V lost 3 bases, J lost 5 bases, and 7 bases lay in between. This CDR3 is 12 amino acids long.